This entry is about one TCR beta chain. No antigen is known for it. The CDR3 spans 14 residues. Per the germline V gene, CDR1 is SGDLS and CDR2 is YYNGEE. The data stem from a study of CXCR3-negative and CXCR3-positive naive CD8 T cells. Overall study findings and caveats: TRB CDR3s of CXCR3-positive naive cells were more hydrophobic than those of CXCR3-negative naive cells. Diversity ran similarly high across both naive subsets but far lower in memory CD8+ cells. Both naive subsets carried similar amounts of surface CD5, so TCR strength was inferred from TRB CDR3 properties.

Carrying UMI labels, the TRB cDNA libraries were prepared through 5' RACE. TCRdb reanalyzed the 5' RACE reads, giving one entry per CDR3 protein sequence and no DNA. This repertoire includes more than 100,000 distinct CDR3 sequences. The chain carries TRBV9 and TRBJ2-1; without DNA, the TCRdb call of TRBD2 cannot be checked. The receptor was isolated from a human donor in good health. Some clones in this sample may be carry-over from other donors' samples. The sample comprised naive CXCR3+ CD8+ T cells from blood. Subset denoted: CD45RO-CCR7+CD27+CD95- naive CD8+ T cells expressing CXCR3 (TNR3+). CDR3 sequence reads: CASSEAGGRGEQFF.